This T cell receptor beta chain was documented in a study of blood T cells in healthy people across ages. Study observations and caveats: Greater diversity and more naive CD4+ cells were seen in long-lived donors than in aged donors.

With a J-beta primer mix and a sample-barcoded 5' primer, a second PCR ran about 6 to 11 cycles. TCRdb re-called the 5' RACE reads with MiXCR, one entry per CDR3 protein. The sample has hundreds of thousands of distinct CDR3 sequences; about 24% are singletons. Trimming shortened V by 4 bases and J by 0 bases, and 9 bases separated the two germline ends. Germline V CDR1 and CDR2: SEHNR, FQNEAQ (reference sequence). This CDR3 is built from 14 residues. Remarks on this clonotype: Its specificity is not known.

This sample also belongs to another study, concerning T cells of mothers and their children.

Sequences were obtained from blood. V and J are TRBV7-9 and TRBJ1-2; possibly TRBD1 for D (6 bases). This TCR derives from a boy between 10 and 17 years old in good health. The DNA for the CDR3 is TGTGCCAGCAGCTGGACAGATACTAACTATGGCTACACCTTC. It codes for CASSWTDTNYGYTF.